The 2 T cell receptor beta chains given below trace back to one sample, sequenced in a study of T cell changes during pregnancy in multiple sclerosis. The data were produced by immunoSEQ multiplex PCR, yet TCRdb's version contains in-frame clones alone and is incomplete. The data hold roughly 100,000 clones, with about 90% observed a single time. Sequencing used peripheral blood, obtained after pregnancy. The receptors were sampled from a female donor with multiple sclerosis, enrolled in a pregnancy study.

The J gene is TRBJ2-3, the V gene TRBV7-3; D possibly corresponds to TRBD1 (6 bases). Germline CDR1 is SGHTA and CDR2 is FQGTGA. The length of the CDR3 is 15 residues. Trimming cost V 1 base and J 0 bases, with 8 bases left between them. The chain's CDR3 is CASSLMGASTDTQYF. CDR3 nucleotides: TGTGCCAGCAGCTTAATGGGGGCTAGCACAGATACGCAGTATTTT.

The chain links TRBV5-1 to TRBJ2-3; the match to TRBD2 covers 7 bases. V was pared by 4 bases and J by 5 bases, with 4 bases of the junction left unmatched. This CDR3 comprises 13 residues. Per germline, CDR1 SGHRS and CDR2 YFSETQ. The CDR3 DNA reads TGCGCCAGCAGCCCCGGACTAGGAGATACGCAGTATTTT. Translated, it gives CASSPGLGDTQYF.